The 2 T cell receptor beta chains listed next were all sequenced from one sample in a study of blood T cells in healthy people across ages. A second PCR of about 7 to 12 cycles used a sample-barcoded 5' primer and a J-beta primer mix. TCRdb analysed the 5' RACE reads with MiXCR anew, one entry per CDR3 protein. Of roughly 860,000 distinct CDR3 sequences detected, around 68% appear once; the ten largest clones hold about 27%. The source material was blood. The receptors derive from a man aged 30 to 39 in good health.

This clonotype appeared once. The chain links TRBV10-3 to TRBJ2-1, with TRBD1 identical over 7 bases. This CDR3 spans 16 amino acids. The germline V gene encodes CDR1 ENHRY and CDR2 SYGVKD. The V and J ends lost 4 bases and 3 bases, in that order; junction bases with no gene match: 9. CDR3 DNA: TGTGCCATCAGTGCCGCACAGGGGCTTATCTACAATGAGCAGTTCTTC. This translates into CAISAAQGLIYNEQFF.

The V gene is TRBV4-3, the J gene TRBJ2-7; D ambiguous. Trimming removed 0 bases from V and 2 bases from J, with 11 bases in between. The CDR3 extends over 15 amino acids. From germline, CDR1 is LGHNA and CDR2 YSLEER. The CDR3 bases are TGCGCCAGCAGCCAAGATGCCCTTCCACCCTACGAGCAGTACTTC. Translated, it gives CASSQDALPPYEQYF.